Listed below are T cell receptor beta chains from one sample, sequenced in a study of blood T cell repertoires in COVID-19. Sequenced by immunoSEQ multiplex PCR; TCRdb stores in-frame clones only, minus some. The data hold fewer than 90,000 clones, with about four fifths observed a single time. Sequencing was done on a sample of peripheral blood. Receptors originate from a man aged 70 or older with COVID-19, enrolled during active disease. Both conserved end residues are part of each CDR3. D genes are given only for firm matches. Size values are once, few and many counts, or a class for expanded clones, and some rows have none.

14,-,-,TRBV2,TRBJ2-4,TGTGCCAGCAAGGGCGGTCAGGGCGAGGTCATTCAGTACTTC,CASKGGQGEVIQYF
15,-,-,TRBV5-1,TRBJ2-3,TGCGCCAGCAGCTTGGAAAGTCGTTGGCCAGATACGCAGTATTTT,CASSLESRWPDTQYF
15,-,TRBD1,TRBV5-1,TRBJ2-7,TGCGCCAGCAGCCTTCGACAGGGGGACTCCTACGAGCAGTACTTC,CASSLRQGDSYEQYF
13,-,-,TRBV7-8,TRBJ2-3,TGTGCCAGCAGCTTAGCTACATCGTATACGCAGTATTTT,CASSLATSYTQYF
13,-,-,TRBV18,TRBJ1-2,TGTGCCAGCTCACCCCGGGAGGGCCATGGCTACACCTTC,CASSPREGHGYTF
15,-,-,TRBV5-1,TRBJ2-3,TGCGCCAGCAGCTTGACGGGGACTAGCACAGATACGCAGTATTTT,CASSLTGTSTDTQYF
14,-,TRBD2,TRBV14,TRBJ2-1,TGTGCCAGCAGGCTAGCGGGGGCCGGCAATGAGCAGTTCTTC,CASRLAGAGNEQFF
13,few,-,TRBV30,TRBJ1-2,TGTGTCCAGACTAACAGGGTTAACTATGGCTACACCTTC,CVQTNRVNYGYTF
18,-,TRBD1,TRBV4-2,TRBJ1-1,TGTGCCAGCAGCCAAGATTCTGGGACAGGGCCCTACAGTAGTGAAGCTTTCTTT,CASSQDSGTGPYSSEAFF
19,few,TRBD2,TRBV28,TRBJ2-3,TGTGCCAGCAGTTTAACTTCGGGCGCTAGCGGGAGGGCCACAGATACGCAGTATTTT,CASSLTSGASGRATDTQYF
13,-,TRBD2,TRBV5-1,TRBJ2-7,TGCGCCAGCAGTATTAGCGGGGGATACGAGCAGTACTTC,CASSISGGYEQYF
15,-,-,TRBV6-6,TRBJ1-2,TGTGCCAGCAGTAAGAAGGGGATTCTGATCTATGGCTACACCTTC,CASSKKGILIYGYTF
16,-,TRBD2,TRBV6-1,TRBJ2-7,TGTGCCAGCAGTGGAGGGACTAGCGGGCTCCGAGAGGAGCAGTACTTC,CASSGGTSGLREEQYF
15,-,-,TRBV5-1,TRBJ1-2,TGCGCCAGCAGCACAACTCAGAGGGCGGCTAGAGGCTACACCTTC,CASSTTQRAARGYTF
15,-,-,TRBV11-2,TRBJ2-7,TGTGCCAGCAGCCGGGTGGGCGGGACTTCCTACGAGCAGTACTTC,CASSRVGGTSYEQYF
15,-,TRBD1,TRBV18,TRBJ2-7,TGTGCCAGCTCACCCACCGGGACAGGAACCTACGAGCAGTACTTC,CASSPTGTGTYEQYF
13,-,-,TRBV5-1,TRBJ1-1,TGCGCCAGCAGCTTCACAGGAAACACTGAAGCTTTCTTT,CASSFTGNTEAFF
17,many,TRBD1,TRBV7-2,TRBJ1-2,TGTGCCAGCAGCCCGAGGACAGGGCACCGGTCCAACTATGGCTACACCTTC,CASSPRTGHRSNYGYTF
16,-,-,TRBV5-1,TRBJ2-1,TGCGCCAGCAGCTTGGAGATTAGCTCCTACTACAATGAGCAGTTCTTC,CASSLEISSYYNEQFF
15,-,TRBD1,TRBV7-2,TRBJ2-2,TGTGCCAGCAGCCTGAGACAGGGCCGGGCCGGGGAGCTGTTTTTT,CASSLRQGRAGELFF
15,-,-,TRBV30,TRBJ1-6,TGTGCCTGGAGTCTTGGGCACCCGAGCAATTCACCCCTCCACTTT,CAWSLGHPSNSPLHF
13,-,-,TRBV2,TRBJ1-5,TGTGCCAGCAGTGAAAGGGGTAGTCAGCCCCAGCATTTT,CASSERGSQPQHF
13,-,-,TRBV19,TRBJ2-3,TGTGCCAGTAGTTTCAGGGCCGCTGATACGCAGTATTTT,CASSFRAADTQYF